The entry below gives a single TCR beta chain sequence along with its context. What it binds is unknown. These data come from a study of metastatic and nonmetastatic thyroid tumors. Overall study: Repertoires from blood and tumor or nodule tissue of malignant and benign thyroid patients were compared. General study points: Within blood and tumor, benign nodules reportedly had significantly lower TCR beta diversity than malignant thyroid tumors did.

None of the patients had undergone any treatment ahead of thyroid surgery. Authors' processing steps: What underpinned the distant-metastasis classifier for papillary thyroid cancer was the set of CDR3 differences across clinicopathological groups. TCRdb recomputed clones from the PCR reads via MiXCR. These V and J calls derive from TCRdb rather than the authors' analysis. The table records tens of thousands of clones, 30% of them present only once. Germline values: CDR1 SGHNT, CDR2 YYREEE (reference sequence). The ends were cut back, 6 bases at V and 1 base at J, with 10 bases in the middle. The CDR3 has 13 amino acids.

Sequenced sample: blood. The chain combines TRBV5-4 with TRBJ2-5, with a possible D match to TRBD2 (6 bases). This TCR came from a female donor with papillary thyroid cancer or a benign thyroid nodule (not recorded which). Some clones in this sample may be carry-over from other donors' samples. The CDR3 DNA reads TGTGCCAGCATGTCAGCGGGCCAAGAGACCCAGTACTTC. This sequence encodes CASMSAGQETQYF.